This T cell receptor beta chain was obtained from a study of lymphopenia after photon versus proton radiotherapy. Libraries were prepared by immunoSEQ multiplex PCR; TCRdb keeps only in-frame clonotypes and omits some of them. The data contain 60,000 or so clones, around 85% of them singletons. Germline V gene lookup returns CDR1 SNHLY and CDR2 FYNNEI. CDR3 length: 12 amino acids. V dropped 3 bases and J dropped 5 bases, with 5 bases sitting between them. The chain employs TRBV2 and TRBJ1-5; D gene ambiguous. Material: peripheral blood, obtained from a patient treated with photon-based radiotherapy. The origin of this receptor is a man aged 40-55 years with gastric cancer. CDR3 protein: CASSDRDQPQHF. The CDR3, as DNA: TGTGCCAGCAGTGATAGGGATCAGCCCCAGCATTTT.